This T cell receptor beta chain stems from a study of CD8 T cells in ankylosing spondylitis. TCRdb recomputed calls from the 5' RACE reads with MiXCR, one row per CDR3 protein. Altogether just under 350,000 distinct CDR3 sequences are present, roughly 14% being singletons, with the ten largest covering 1.1%. In this sample, this clonotype turned up a few times. V gave up 0 bases and J gave up 2 bases; unmatched junction bases: 3. This CDR3 is built from 15 residues. The germline V gene encodes CDR1 DFQATT and CDR2 SNEGSKA (reference sequence). The source of this sequence is a male donor with ankylosing spondylitis or in good health (not recorded which). The sequenced material came from blood, either unsorted or a sorted T cell fraction (not recorded which). The chain combines TRBV20-1 with TRBJ2-5, with 10 positions matching TRBD2. The CDR3 DNA follows: TGCAGTGCTAGAGACGCTAGCGGGGGTCAAGAGACCCAGTACTTC. Its translation is CSARDASGGQETQYF.